This entry describes one T cell receptor (beta chain). Its antigen is not known. The data originate from a study of T cell clonotyping in hematopoietic cell transplantation. Study-wide findings and caveats: Recipient TCR diversity dropped after transplant; expanded clonotypes rose from day 30 to 180. No sorting was done, leaving CD4 and CD8 contributions mixed.

The germline V gene has CDR1 SGHTA and CDR2 FQGNSA. After removal of 0 bases from V and 4 bases from J, the junction contained 5 bases not matched to a gene. This CDR3 spans 15 amino acids. Only in-frame clones appear in the TCRdb table, and some are missing; sequencing was by immunoSEQ multiplex PCR. The sample carries 20,000 or so clones, under 85% recorded once. This receptor was obtained from a man between 60 and 75 years old in good health. Some clones in this sample may be carry-over from other donors' samples. The sample comprised peripheral blood mononuclear cells. V usage is TRBV7-2 and J usage is TRBJ2-7; 8 bases align to TRBD1. Written as DNA, the CDR3 is TGTGCCAGCAGCTTAGCGCTCGGACAGGGTTACGAGCAGTACTTC. As protein: CASSLALGQGYEQYF.